This entry lists 8 T cell receptor beta chains sequenced from one sample in a study of blood T cell repertoires in COVID-19. Clones were sequenced by immunoSEQ multiplex PCR, and TCRdb holds only the in-frame ones, with some missing. This table holds 200,000 to 250,000 clones, approximately 89% found once. The specimen was peripheral blood. These receptors originate from a woman aged 55-69 years who had recovered from COVID-19.

This clone was seen once. The chain is built from TRBV10-3 and TRBJ1-4; 11 positions match TRBD1. Trimming cost V 6 bases and J 7 bases; bases outside gene matches: 7. The CDR3 totals 15 residues. Germline-derived CDR1 and CDR2 are ENHRY and SYGVKD. The CDR3 sequence is CAIRGQGEVGEKLFF. CDR3 coding DNA: TGTGCCATCAGGGGACAGGGGGAAGTTGGTGAAAAACTGTTTTTT.

This chain uses TRBV5-4 with TRBJ1-6; TRBD1 aligns across 7 bases. The J segment lost 6 bases and the V segment lost 4 bases, leaving 7 bases of the junction unmatched. The CDR3 runs 15 residues. Germline CDR1 and CDR2: SGHNT and YYREEE (reference sequence). CDR3 nucleotides: TGTGCCAGCAGCCCCCAGGGGGTTAGTAATTCACCCCTCCACTTT. Protein: CASSPQGVSNSPLHF.

The chain employs TRBV27 and TRBJ2-3; D call uncertain. V lost 3 bases, J lost 7 bases, and 14 bases lay in between. Germline-derived CDR1 and CDR2 are MNHEY and SMNVEV (reference sequence). CDR3 length equals 14 residues. The CDR3 region is CASSFLGEVYTQYF. CDR3 in DNA: TGTGCCAGCAGTTTCCTAGGAGAGGTATATACGCAGTATTTT.

The CDR3 here is CASSTTLITGTVNTEAFF. The CDR3 nucleotides are TGTGCCAGCAGCACTACCCTCATAACCGGGACAGTGAACACTGAAGCTTTCTTT. The V call is TRBV28, the J call TRBJ1-1, with 7 bases that match TRBD1. This CDR3 region has 18 residues. V trimming: 6 bases; J trimming: 0 bases; junction bases outside the gene matches: 16. Looked up from germline, CDR1 is MDHEN and CDR2 is SYDVKM.

The chain uses TRBV29-1 and TRBJ1-1, with D unresolved. The V gene lost 6 bases and the J gene lost 0 bases, with 14 bases spanning the gap. The CDR3 sequence is 14 residues long. CDR1 is SQVTM and CDR2 is ANQGSEA in the germline V gene. The CDR3 coding sequence is TGCAGCGTACCCCGTGGCGGTCTGAACACTGAAGCTTTCTTT. It specifies CSVPRGGLNTEAFF.

The rearrangement links TRBV6-6 to TRBJ2-7; no definite D call. Germline-derived CDR1 and CDR2 are MNHNY and SVGAGI (reference sequence). The CDR3 is made up of 12 amino acids. Between the trimmed V and J ends, which lost 6 bases and 2 bases, there was a span of 8 bases. CDR3 sequence (DNA): TGTGCCAGCAGGTACACAGCCTACGAGCAGTACTTC. Translating gives CASRYTAYEQYF.

V gene TRBV19 combines with J gene TRBJ2-3; 10 bases agree with TRBD2. The CDR3 consists of 16 residues. Looked up from germline, CDR1 is LNHDA and CDR2 is SQIVND (reference sequence). The V and J ends lost 6 bases and 4 bases, in that order; junction bases with no gene match: 10. CDR3 in amino acids: CASSLGTSVLADTQYF. For the CDR3, the DNA is TGTGCCAGTAGCCTCGGGACTAGCGTGTTGGCAGATACGCAGTATTTT. The whole variable domain, filled in from reference TRBV19 and TRBJ2-3, reads DGGITQSPKYLFRKEGQNVTLSCEQNLNHDAMYWYRQDPGQGLRLIYYSQIVNDFQKGDIAEGYSVSREKKESFPLTVTSAQKNPTAFYLCASSLGTSVLADTQYFGPGTRLTVL.

The V gene is TRBV5-1, the J gene TRBJ1-1; 9 nucleotides line up with TRBD1. The CDR3 has 15 amino acids. V was pared by 0 bases and J by 3 bases, with 3 bases of the junction left unmatched. Germline-derived CDR1 and CDR2 are SGHRS and YFSETQ. This CDR3 is CASSLAGQGHTEAFF. DNA of the CDR3: TGCGCCAGCAGCTTGGCGGGACAGGGCCACACTGAAGCTTTCTTT.